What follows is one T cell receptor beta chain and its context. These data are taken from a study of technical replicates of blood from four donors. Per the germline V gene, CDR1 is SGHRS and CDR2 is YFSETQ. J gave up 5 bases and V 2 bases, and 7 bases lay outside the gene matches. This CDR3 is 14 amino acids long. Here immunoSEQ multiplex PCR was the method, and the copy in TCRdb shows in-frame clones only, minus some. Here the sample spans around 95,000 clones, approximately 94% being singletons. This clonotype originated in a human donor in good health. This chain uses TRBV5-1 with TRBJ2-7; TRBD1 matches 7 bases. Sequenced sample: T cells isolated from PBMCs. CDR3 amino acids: CASSLQGKGHEQYF. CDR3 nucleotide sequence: TGCGCCAGCAGCTTACAGGGGAAGGGGCACGAGCAGTACTTC.